The count of the clone carrying this TCR beta chain is one. As yet, its antigen is unknown. Investigators isolated RNA and reverse transcribed it into cDNA to act as the sequencing template. Measured with immunoSEQ multiplex PCR; TCRdb has only the in-frame clones, and not every one. The sample lists some 110,000 clones, 50% to 75% seen once, with roughly 30% in the top ten. This sample stems from a study of CD8+ T cells in alopecia areata. About the study: Treated patients received severity scores based on the percentage of scalp area affected. General study results and limits: Administration of tofacitinib significantly diminished scalp clonality and expanded CD8+ clones within the top 100.

Treatment indicated: oral pan-JAK inhibitor, 5-10 mg twice daily. The authors sorted CD4+ and CD8+ T cells from PBMCs. This CDR3 has 16 residues. Germline V gives CDR1 SEHNR, CDR2 FQNEAQ (reference sequence). V was trimmed by 1 base and J by 7 bases, leaving 20 bases between them. This TCR derives from a human donor with alopecia areata. Here the sequenced sample was CD8+ T cells sorted from blood, taken at week 4, from a patient treated with tofacitinib. The chain has TRBV7-9 and TRBJ2-7; tentative D call: TRBD2 (5 bases). In DNA form, the CDR3 reads TGTGCCAGCAGCTTAGTTTCGAGCGGCCTACGGAGGGAGCAGTACTTC. Translating it yields CASSLVSSGLRREQYF.